Below, 32 T cell receptor beta chains from the same sample are listed, as sequenced in a study of blood T cell repertoires in COVID-19. Profiling relied on immunoSEQ multiplex PCR, and the TCRdb table lists in-frame clones only, not all of them. Of roughly 100,000 clones listed, over 70% are singletons. Sequenced: peripheral blood. The origin of the receptors is a human donor with acute or convalescent COVID-19. The donor label of this sample is uncertain.

The chain is built from TRBV30 and TRBJ2-2; D is uncertain. Germline CDR1 is GTSNPN and CDR2 is SVGIG (reference sequence). V was pared by 1 base and J by 1 base, with 4 bases between. The length of the CDR3 is 13 residues. CDR3: CAWSGQNTGELFF. CDR3 sequence (DNA): TGTGCCTGGAGTGGACAGAACACCGGGGAGCTGTTTTTT.

This sequence joins TRBV28 and TRBJ2-5, with TRBD1 identical over 9 bases. Germline lookup yields CDR1 MDHEN and CDR2 SYDVKM. The CDR3 loop spans 18 amino acids. V shed 1 base and J 5 bases; nucleotides not matched to a gene: 14. The CDR3 region is CASSLSLQGANFRETQYF. The CDR3, as DNA: TGTGCCAGCAGTTTATCGTTACAGGGGGCAAATTTTAGGGAGACCCAGTACTTC.

The rearrangement links TRBV3-1 (or the pseudogene TRBV3-2) to TRBJ1-4, with unresolved D. V lost 0 bases and J lost 0, with 8 bases in between. This CDR3 is built from 16 residues. From germline, CDR1 is LGHDT and CDR2 YNNKEL (reference sequence). CDR3 sequence: CASSQERAATNEKLFF. CDR3 DNA sequence: TGTGCCAGCAGCCAAGAGAGGGCTGCAACTAATGAAAAACTGTTTTTT.

The chain employs TRBV19 and TRBJ1-4; D is unclear. CDR1 and CDR2 from the germline V gene are LNHDA and SQIVND (reference sequence). V lost 5 bases and J lost 1, with 11 bases in between. The CDR3 sequence is 15 residues long. CDR3 loop: CASSARVVTNEKLFF. CDR3 coding DNA: TGTGCCAGTAGTGCCCGAGTGGTAACTAATGAAAAACTGTTTTTT.

The chain uses TRBV19 and TRBJ2-2; perhaps TRBD2 as D (5 bases). Per the germline V gene, CDR1 is LNHDA and CDR2 is SQIVND (reference sequence). V was clipped by 2 bases and J by 1 base, with 11 bases between them. The length of the CDR3 is 16 residues. The CDR3 bases are TGTGCCAGTAGTATAAACCCGGGGAGGAACACCGGGGAGCTGTTTTTT. It specifies CASSINPGRNTGELFF.

This sequence joins TRBV5-1 and TRBJ1-2; perhaps TRBD1 as D (5 bases). V lost 4 bases to trimming and J lost 5 bases, with 12 bases between them. The CDR3 loop spans 13 amino acids. CDR1 and CDR2 (germline): SGHRS, YFSETQ. The CDR3 bases are TGCGCCAGCAGCCCCCCGGAGGGGTATGGCTACACCTTC. Amino acid sequence: CASSPPEGYGYTF.

The chain couples TRBV10-3 to TRBJ2-1; the match to TRBD2 covers 7 bases. The CDR3 totals 14 residues. V was pared by 5 bases and J by 7 bases, with 8 bases of the junction left unmatched. Germline CDR1 is ENHRY and CDR2 is SYGVKD. The DNA for the CDR3 is TGTGCCATCAGTCCTGGGCCAGCGGGGAATGAGCAGTTCTTC. Encoded protein: CAISPGPAGNEQFF.

The chain carries TRBV18 and TRBJ1-5; 7 bases agree with TRBD1. Trimming took 0 bases from V and 6 from J; bases not matched to a gene: 2. The V gene's germline CDR1 is KGHSH and CDR2 LQKENI. The CDR3 contains 14 residues. Here the CDR3 DNA reads TGTGCCAGCTCACCACCGGACAGGTCTCAGCCCCAGCATTTT. Translated: CASSPPDRSQPQHF.

This sequence joins TRBV7-2 and TRBJ2-5; TRBD2 aligns across 8 bases. The length of the CDR3 is 16 residues. CDR1 SGHTA and CDR2 FQGNSA come from the germline V gene. Trimming removed 4 bases from V and 4 bases from J; junction bases left unmatched: 11. CDR3 DNA: TGTGCCAGCAGCTCCTTTGGCGGGGGGCTCCCAGAGACCCAGTACTTC. Translation: CASSSFGGGLPETQYF. Filled out from reference TRBV7-2 and TRBJ2-5, the complete variable domain reads GAGVSQSPSNKVTEKGKDVELRCDPISGHTALYWYRQSLGQGLEFLIYFQGNSAPDKSGLPSDRFSAERTGGSVSTLTIQRTQQEDSAVYLCASSSFGGGLPETQYFGPGTRLLVL.

There are a few counts of this clone. The chain has TRBV4-2 and TRBJ2-1; D possibly corresponds to TRBD2 (7 bases). The V end was cut by 4 bases, the J end by 4 bases, with 14 bases between. Germline V CDR1 and CDR2: LGHNA, YNFKEQ. This CDR3 contains 15 residues. The CDR3 nucleotides are TGTGCCAGCAGCCCAGATAGGGGGGGGTACAATGAGCAGTTCTTC. It encodes CASSPDRGGYNEQFF.

In this sample, this clone turned up once. This sequence joins TRBV9 and TRBJ1-5; 7 bases are shared with TRBD1. This CDR3 spans 14 amino acids. V gave up 3 bases and J gave up 3 bases; unmatched junction bases: 3. CDR1 and CDR2 (germline): SGDLS, YYNGEE. As DNA, the CDR3 is TGTGCCAGCAGCGGTGGGACAGCCAATCAGCCCCAGCATTTT. Protein sequence: CASSGGTANQPQHF.

This clone was observed once. V is TRBV4-1 and J is TRBJ2-3; D is perhaps TRBD1 (6 bases). Germline V gene data show CDR1 as MGHRA and CDR2 as YSYEKL. Trimming shortened V by 4 bases and J by 2 bases, and 16 bases separated the two germline ends. The CDR3 has 16 amino acids. CDR3 sequence (DNA): TGCGCCAGCAGCCGCGGCACAGGGCTCTACACAGATACGCAGTATTTT. This codes for CASSRGTGLYTDTQYF.

The rearrangement joins TRBV5-6 to TRBJ1-4; 8 bases align to TRBD1. The CDR3 is made up of 14 amino acids. Germline V gene sequence: CDR1 SGHDT, CDR2 YYEEEE. The J segment lost 5 bases and the V segment lost 1 base, leaving 1 base of the junction unmatched. CDR3 bases: TGTGCCAGCAGCTTGTGGGACAGGAATGAAAAACTGTTTTTT. It translates to CASSLWDRNEKLFF.

In nucleotides, the CDR3 is TGTGCCAGCAGTACAGGGGAAGGTAGAACTGAAGCTTTCTTT. Its translation: CASSTGEGRTEAFF. The chain carries TRBV28 and TRBJ1-1; 7 bases align to TRBD1. The CDR3 loop spans 14 amino acids. The trim removed 5 bases at V and 5 bases at J, leaving 8 bases unmatched. The germline V gene has CDR1 MDHEN and CDR2 SYDVKM.

The chain uses TRBV6-4 and TRBJ2-1; 7 bases agree with TRBD1. The ends lost 6 bases at V and 0 bases at J; junction bases unmatched: 5. The CDR3 contains 15 residues. CDR1 and CDR2 from the germline V gene are MRHNA and SNTAGT. This CDR3 is CASSQSGGSYNEQFF. CDR3 nucleotides: TGTGCCAGCAGCCAATCAGGGGGCTCCTACAATGAGCAGTTCTTC.

J is TRBJ1-3 and V is TRBV5-1; 10 bases align to TRBD1. The germline CDR1 and CDR2 sequences are SGHRS and YFSETQ. With V trimmed by 0 bases and J by 2 bases, 2 bases remained unmatched. The CDR3 sequence is 16 residues long. CDR3 residues: CASSLAGQGAGNTIYF. The CDR3 nucleotides read TGCGCCAGCAGCTTGGCTGGACAGGGGGCTGGAAACACCATATATTTT.

The chain links TRBV18 to TRBJ2-5; no definite D call. This CDR3 spans 13 amino acids. Germline V gene lookup returns CDR1 KGHSH and CDR2 LQKENI. Trimming took 3 bases from V and 5 from J, leaving 10 bases between them. The CDR3 DNA reads TGTGCCAGCTCACCGGGCCCAGTGGAGACCCAGTACTTC. Protein sequence: CASSPGPVETQYF. The variable domain in full, with the rest retrieved from reference TRBV18 and TRBJ2-5, is NAGVMQNPRHLVRRRGQEARLRCSPMKGHSHVYWYRQLPEEGLKFMVYLQKENIIDESGMPKERFSAEFPKEGPSILRIQQVVRGDSAAYFCASSPGPVETQYFGPGTRLLVL.

The chain has TRBV19 and TRBJ1-5; D is ambiguous. The ends were cut back, 3 bases at V and 7 bases at J, with 13 bases in the middle. The germline gives CDR1 LNHDA, CDR2 SQIVND (reference sequence). The CDR3 consists of 14 residues. The CDR3 loop reads CASSIELGEQPQHF. DNA for the CDR3: TGTGCCAGTAGTATCGAACTGGGCGAACAGCCCCAGCATTTT.

V usage is TRBV2 and J usage is TRBJ1-2; D is unclear. This CDR3 comprises 13 residues. V was shortened by 3 bases and J by 5 bases, with 10 bases between the two germline ends. In germline, CDR1 is SNHLY, CDR2 FYNNEI. The CDR3 nucleotides read TGTGCCAGCAGTGATCGGGGTGGGTATGGCTACACCTTC. Amino acid sequence: CASSDRGGYGYTF.

Only a few counts were recorded for this clone. V gene TRBV11-2 combines with J gene TRBJ1-6, with D possibly matching TRBD1 (5 bases). Trimming took off 2 bases at V and 10 bases at J, with 12 bases between the two ends. CDR1 is SGHAT, CDR2 FQNNGV, per germline. The length of the CDR3 is 14 residues. This CDR3 reads CASSLSTAWSPLHF. CDR3 bases: TGTGCCAGCAGCTTATCGACAGCTTGGTCACCCCTCCACTTT.

As to this clone: This specimen includes other DNA sequences encoding the same CDR3. The chain links TRBV30 to TRBJ1-5; D is perhaps TRBD1 (6 bases). The CDR3 runs 13 residues. V lost 2 bases to trimming and J lost 5 bases, with 10 bases between them. The germline gives CDR1 GTSNPN, CDR2 SVGIG (reference sequence). The CDR3 nucleotides read TGTGCCTGGAGTACGGGGGGCGATCAGCCCCAGCATTTT. Translated: CAWSTGGDQPQHF.

This chain connects TRBV6-1 to TRBJ2-1, with D tentatively TRBD2 (6 bases). The CDR3 runs 18 residues. Germline loops: CDR1 MNHNS, CDR2 SASEGT. The V and J ends lost 2 bases and 2 bases respectively, with 19 bases between them. The CDR3 bases are TGTGCCAGCAGTGAATTGGCAGCCGGAGGGGTCGCCTACAATGAGCAGTTCTTC. It encodes CASSELAAGGVAYNEQFF.

The chain employs TRBV6-2 or TRBV6-3 and TRBJ2-1; D unresolved. The CDR3 is 15 amino acids. The germline gives CDR1 MNHEY, CDR2 SVGEGT. The V gene lost 3 bases and the J gene lost 0 bases, with 9 bases spanning the gap. The CDR3 here is CASSYLLTSYNEQFF. The CDR3 coding sequence is TGTGCCAGCAGTTATCTGCTAACCTCCTACAATGAGCAGTTCTTC.

This chain joins TRBV6-4 and TRBJ2-1, with TRBD2 matching over 7 bases. The CDR3 runs 15 residues. Per the germline V gene, CDR1 is MRHNA and CDR2 is SNTAGT. Trimming at V came to 0 bases and at J to 5 bases, leaving 4 bases not matched to a gene. The CDR3 loop reads CASSDSASGNNEQFF. CDR3 coding DNA: TGTGCCAGCAGTGACTCGGCTAGCGGCAACAATGAGCAGTTCTTC.

A few counts support this clone. The CDR3 protein is CASSPGIAEAFF. In DNA form, the CDR3 reads TGCGCCAGCAGCCCGGGGATCGCTGAAGCTTTCTTT. The chain is built from TRBV5-1 and TRBJ1-1; D is ambiguous. Trimming shortened V by 4 bases and J by 6 bases, and 10 bases separated the two germline ends. The CDR3 is 12 residues long. CDR1 SGHRS and CDR2 YFSETQ come from the germline V gene.

This clone was counted between two and nine times. The chain uses TRBV30 and TRBJ1-6; D is uncertain. The V and J ends lost 4 bases and 5 bases respectively, with 12 bases between them. Germline CDR1 is GTSNPN and CDR2 is SVGIG (reference sequence). CDR3 size: 14 residues. CDR3 region: CAWNPGGNNSPLHF. CDR3 sequence (DNA): TGTGCCTGGAACCCCGGCGGGAATAATTCACCCCTCCACTTT.

This chain connects TRBV7-2 to TRBJ2-3; 7 bases line up with TRBD2. V was clipped by 2 bases and J by 5 bases; unmatched bases: 10. Germline CDR1 reads SGHTA; CDR2 reads FQGNSA. This CDR3 comprises 16 residues. CDR3 sequence (DNA): TGTGCCAGCAGCTTAAGGGGAGGCGGGGGAGAAGATACGCAGTATTTT. Protein sequence: CASSLRGGGGEDTQYF.

This chain links TRBV7-2 with TRBJ1-6, with 8 bases lining up with TRBD1. CDR3 length: 15 residues. Germline-derived CDR1 and CDR2 are SGHTA and FQGNSA. Unmatched junction bases numbered 9, after V lost 5 bases and J lost 9 bases. CDR3 sequence (DNA): TGTGCCAGCAGCCCCGGACAGGGCGCAAGTTCACCCCTCCACTTT. Protein: CASSPGQGASSPLHF.

The V and J genes are TRBV5-1 and TRBJ1-1; 8 bases line up with TRBD1. The CDR3 spans 14 residues. CDR1 is SGHRS and CDR2 is YFSETQ in the germline V gene. V shed 4 bases and J 0 bases; nucleotides not matched to a gene: 2. CDR3 residues: CASSQDRVNTEAFF. CDR3 bases: TGCGCCAGCAGCCAGGACAGGGTGAACACTGAAGCTTTCTTT.

The chain uses TRBV10-3 and TRBJ1-2; possibly TRBD1 for D (5 bases). V lost 3 bases and J 1 base, leaving 12 bases between the germline ends. Looked up from germline, CDR1 is ENHRY and CDR2 is SYGVKD. The CDR3 contains 15 residues. CDR3 region: CAISDGGGVNYGYTF. The CDR3 nucleotides read TGTGCCATCAGTGACGGGGGAGGAGTTAACTATGGCTACACCTTC.

V and J are TRBV2 and TRBJ2-3; no firm D call. The CDR3 has 14 residues. Per the germline V gene, CDR1 is SNHLY and CDR2 is FYNNEI. V was clipped by 7 bases and J by 3 bases, with 14 bases between them. The CDR3 DNA sequence: TGTGCCAGCATGGGTAGCCTAGGTACAGATACGCAGTATTTT. Translated: CASMGSLGTDTQYF. The whole variable domain, filled in from reference TRBV2 and TRBJ2-3, reads EPEVTQTPSHQVTQMGQEVILRCVPISNHLYFYWYRQILGQKVEFLVSFYNNEISEKSEIFDDQFSVERPDGSNFTLKIRSTKLEDSAMYFCASMGSLGTDTQYFGPGTRLTVL.

The J gene is TRBJ2-5, the V gene TRBV7-9; D gene ambiguous. Germline loops: CDR1 SEHNR, CDR2 FQNEAQ (reference sequence). This CDR3 comprises 14 residues. V was trimmed by 5 bases and J by 0 bases, leaving 10 bases between them. The CDR3 DNA follows: TGTGCCAGCAGCCAGTGGGCTGACCAAGAGACCCAGTACTTC. Its translation is CASSQWADQETQYF. The variable domain in full, with the rest retrieved from reference TRBV7-9 and TRBJ2-5, is DTGVSQNPRHKITKRGQNVTFRCDPISEHNRLYWYRQTLGQGPEFLTYFQNEAQLEKSRLLSDRFSAERPKGSFSTLEIQRTEQGDSAMYLCASSQWADQETQYFGPGTRLLVL.